The clone carrying this T cell receptor beta chain was detected a few times. What it binds is not known. The germline V gene has CDR1 SQVTM and CDR2 ANQGSEA. CDR3 length equals 13 residues. The V end lost 8 bases, the J end lost 0 bases, and 11 bases lay between the germline ends. The data derive from a study of beta chain features in type 1 diabetes. About the research overall: Patient and healthy donor groups were alike in age, gender and cell yields. Study conclusions and caveats: Moderately but significantly shorter TCRB CDR3s were found in Type 1 diabetes patients in all four CD4+ subsets. In type 1 diabetes patients, VDJ junctions had fewer insertions; deletions at these junctions were more frequent.

What was sequenced were expressed TCRB transcripts, since all of the isolated RNA had been reverse transcribed. Profiling relied on immunoSEQ multiplex PCR, and the TCRdb table lists in-frame clones only, not all of them. The sample contains under 70,000 clones, about 60% of which appear only once. This receptor was obtained from a young woman with type 1 diabetes. The V call is TRBV29-1, the J call TRBJ2-1; D not certain. The sequencing input was stem cell memory CD4+ T cells from blood. The CDR3: CSCTQYSYNEQFF. DNA for the CDR3: TGCAGCTGTACACAATACTCCTACAATGAGCAGTTCTTC.